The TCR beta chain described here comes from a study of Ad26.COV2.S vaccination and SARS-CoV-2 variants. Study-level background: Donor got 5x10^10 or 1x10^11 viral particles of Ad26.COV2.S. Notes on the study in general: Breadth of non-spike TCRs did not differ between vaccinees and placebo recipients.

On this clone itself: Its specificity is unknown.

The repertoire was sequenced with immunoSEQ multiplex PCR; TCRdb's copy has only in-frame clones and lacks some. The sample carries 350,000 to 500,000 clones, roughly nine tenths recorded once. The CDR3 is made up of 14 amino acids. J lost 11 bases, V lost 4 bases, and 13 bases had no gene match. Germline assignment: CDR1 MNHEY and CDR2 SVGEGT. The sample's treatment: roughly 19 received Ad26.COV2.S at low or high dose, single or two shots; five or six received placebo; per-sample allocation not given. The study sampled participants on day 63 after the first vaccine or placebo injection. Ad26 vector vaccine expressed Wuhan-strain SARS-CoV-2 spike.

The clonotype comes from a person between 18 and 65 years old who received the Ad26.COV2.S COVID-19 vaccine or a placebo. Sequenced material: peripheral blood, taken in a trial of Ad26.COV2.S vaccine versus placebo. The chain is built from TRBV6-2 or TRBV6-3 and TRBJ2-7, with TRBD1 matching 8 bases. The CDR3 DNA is TGTGCCAGCAGTTCCTCGGACAGGGTCGAGGGGGAGTACGTC. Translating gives CASSSSDRVEGEYV.